Listed here is a single T cell receptor (beta chain). Each CDR3 protein is one row after TCRdb ran MiXCR on the RT-PCR reads. The data contain over 400,000 distinct CDR3 sequences, 16% of them singletons. This CDR3 has 11 amino acids. Germline loops: CDR1 DFQATT, CDR2 SNEGSKA (reference sequence). Trimming stripped 5 bases from V and 7 bases from J, with 11 bases between. These data are taken from a study of patients and donors after allogeneic stem cell transplantation. This sequence joins TRBV20-1 and TRBJ1-1; D remains ambiguous. This TCR was sampled from a human donor who was either an allogeneic HSCT recipient or a stem cell or donor lymphocyte infusion donor (not recorded which). It is not recorded whose cells these are; they may come from a transplant donor. Sequencing input: blood, either unsorted or a sorted T cell fraction (not recorded which). The CDR3 loop is CSALDIGEAFF. In DNA, the CDR3 is TGCAGTGCTCTTGATATAGGTGAAGCTTTCTTT.